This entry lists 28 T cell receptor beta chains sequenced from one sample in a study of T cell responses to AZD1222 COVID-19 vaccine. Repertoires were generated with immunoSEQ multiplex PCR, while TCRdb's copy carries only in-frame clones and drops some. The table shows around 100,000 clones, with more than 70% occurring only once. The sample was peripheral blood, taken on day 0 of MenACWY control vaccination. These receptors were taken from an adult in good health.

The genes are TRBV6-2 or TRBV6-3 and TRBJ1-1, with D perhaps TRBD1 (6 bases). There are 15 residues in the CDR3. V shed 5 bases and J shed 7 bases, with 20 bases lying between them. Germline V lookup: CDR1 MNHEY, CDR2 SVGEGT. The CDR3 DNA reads TGTGCCAGCAGTCACCTTCCGGCGGAAGGGGGTGAAGCTTTCTTT. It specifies CASSHLPAEGGEAFF.

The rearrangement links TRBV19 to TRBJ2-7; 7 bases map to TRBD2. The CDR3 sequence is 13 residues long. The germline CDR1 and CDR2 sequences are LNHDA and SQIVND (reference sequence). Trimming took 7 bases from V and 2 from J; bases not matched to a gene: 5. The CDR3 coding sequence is TGTGCCAGTACTCCTAGCGGAACCTACGAGCAGTACTTC. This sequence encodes CASTPSGTYEQYF.

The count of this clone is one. The CDR3 protein is CASSPGAELFF. CDR3 nucleotides: TGTGCCAGCAGCCCCGGTGCGGAACTGTTTTTT. The rearrangement uses TRBV9 and TRBJ1-4; no clear D gene. The CDR3 is made up of 11 amino acids. Trimming pared 4 bases from V and 12 bases from J, leaving 10 bases between. CDR1 SGDLS and CDR2 YYNGEE come from the germline V gene.

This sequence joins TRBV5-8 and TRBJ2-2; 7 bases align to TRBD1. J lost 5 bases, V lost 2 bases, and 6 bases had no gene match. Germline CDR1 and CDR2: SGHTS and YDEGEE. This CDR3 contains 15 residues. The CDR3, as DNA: TGTGCCAGCAGCTTCCGACAGGGCCAGACCGGGGAGCTGTTTTTT. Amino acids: CASSFRQGQTGELFF.

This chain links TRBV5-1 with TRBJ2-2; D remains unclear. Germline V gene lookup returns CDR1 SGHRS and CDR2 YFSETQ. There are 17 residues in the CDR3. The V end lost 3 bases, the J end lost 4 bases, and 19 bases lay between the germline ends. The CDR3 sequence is CASSSSPPGLITGELFF. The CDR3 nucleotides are TGCGCCAGCAGCTCATCGCCCCCGGGCCTAATCACCGGGGAGCTGTTTTTT. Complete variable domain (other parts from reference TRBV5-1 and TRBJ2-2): KAGVTQTPRYLIKTRGQQVTLSCSPISGHRSVSWYQQTPGQGLQFLFEYFSETQRNKGNFPGRFSGRQFSNSRSEMNVSTLELGDSALYLCASSSSPPGLITGELFFGEGSRLTVL.

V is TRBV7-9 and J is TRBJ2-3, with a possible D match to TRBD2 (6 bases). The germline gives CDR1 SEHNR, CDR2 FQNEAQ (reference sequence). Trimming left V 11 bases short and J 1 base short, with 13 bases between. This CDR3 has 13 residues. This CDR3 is CAGGTSGTDTQYF. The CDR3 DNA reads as TGTGCCGGGGGGACCTCTGGCACAGATACGCAGTATTTT.

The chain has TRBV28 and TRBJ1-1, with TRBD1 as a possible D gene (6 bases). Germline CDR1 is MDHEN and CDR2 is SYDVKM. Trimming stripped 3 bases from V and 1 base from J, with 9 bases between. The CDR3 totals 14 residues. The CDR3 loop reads CASSLQGRNTEAFF. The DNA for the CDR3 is TGTGCCAGCAGTTTGCAGGGGAGGAACACTGAAGCTTTCTTT.

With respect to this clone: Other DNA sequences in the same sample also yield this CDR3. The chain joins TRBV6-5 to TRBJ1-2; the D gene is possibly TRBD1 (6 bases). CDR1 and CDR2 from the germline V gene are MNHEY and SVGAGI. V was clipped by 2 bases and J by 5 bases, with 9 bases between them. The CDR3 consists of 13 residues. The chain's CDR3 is CASSYEGGYGYTF. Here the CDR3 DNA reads TGTGCCAGCAGTTACGAAGGGGGTTATGGCTACACCTTC.

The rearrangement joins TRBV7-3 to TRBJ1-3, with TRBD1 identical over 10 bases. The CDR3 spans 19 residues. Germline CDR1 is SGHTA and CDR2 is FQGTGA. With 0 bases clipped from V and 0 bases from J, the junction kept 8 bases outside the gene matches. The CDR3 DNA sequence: TGTGCCAGCAGCTTAACGGGACAGGGGAAGGGTGTCTCTGGAAACACCATATATTTT. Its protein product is CASSLTGQGKGVSGNTIYF.

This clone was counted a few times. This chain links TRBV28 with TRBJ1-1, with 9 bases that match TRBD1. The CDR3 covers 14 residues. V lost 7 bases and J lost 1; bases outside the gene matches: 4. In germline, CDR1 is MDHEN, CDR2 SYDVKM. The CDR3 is CASTPGQGNTEAFF. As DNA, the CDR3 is TGTGCCAGCACCCCGGGACAGGGGAACACTGAAGCTTTCTTT.

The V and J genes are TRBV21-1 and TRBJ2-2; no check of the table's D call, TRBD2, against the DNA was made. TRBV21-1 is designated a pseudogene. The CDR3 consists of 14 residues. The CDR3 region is CASSLSGNTGELFF. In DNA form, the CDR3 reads TGTGCCAGCAGTTTAAGCGGTAACACCGGGGAGCTGTTTTTT.

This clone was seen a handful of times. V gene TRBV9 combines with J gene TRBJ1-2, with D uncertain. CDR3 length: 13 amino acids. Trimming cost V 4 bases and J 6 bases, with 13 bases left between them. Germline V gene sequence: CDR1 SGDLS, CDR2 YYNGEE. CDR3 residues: CASSSEGAHGYTF. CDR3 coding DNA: TGTGCCAGCAGCTCGGAGGGCGCCCATGGCTACACCTTC. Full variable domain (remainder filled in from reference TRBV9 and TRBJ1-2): DSGVTQTPKHLITATGQRVTLRCSPRSGDLSVYWYQQSLDQGLQFLIQYYNGEERAKGNILERFSAQQFPDLHSELNLSSLELGDSALYFCASSSEGAHGYTFGSGTRLTVV.

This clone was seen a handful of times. As DNA, the CDR3 is TGTGCCAGCAGCACTCGACAGGGGAGAAGGAGAGACACCATATATTTT. Amino acid sequence: CASSTRQGRRRDTIYF. V usage is TRBV7-7 and J usage is TRBJ1-3, with 8 bases that match TRBD1. Germline V gene data show CDR1 as SSHAT and CDR2 as FNYEAQ (reference sequence). The J segment lost 8 bases and the V segment lost 5 bases, leaving 14 bases of the junction unmatched. The CDR3 consists of 16 residues. The complete variable domain, with remaining parts taken from reference TRBV7-7 and TRBJ1-3, reads GAGVSQSPRYKVTKRGQDVTLRCDPISSHATLYWYQQALGQGPEFLTYFNYEAQPDKSGLPSDRFSAERPEGSISTLTIQRTEQRDSAMYRCASSTRQGRRRDTIYFGEGSWLTVV.

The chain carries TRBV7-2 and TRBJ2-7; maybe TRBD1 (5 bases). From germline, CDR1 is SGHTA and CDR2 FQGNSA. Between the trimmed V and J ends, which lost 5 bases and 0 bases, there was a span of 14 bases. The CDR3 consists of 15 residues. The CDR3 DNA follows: TGTGCCAGCAGCCTATCCTGGACAACCTCCTACGAGCAGTACTTC. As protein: CASSLSWTTSYEQYF. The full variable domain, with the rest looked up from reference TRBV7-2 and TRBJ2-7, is GAGVSQSPSNKVTEKGKDVELRCDPISGHTALYWYRQSLGQGLEFLIYFQGNSAPDKSGLPSDRFSAERTGGSVSTLTIQRTQQEDSAVYLCASSLSWTTSYEQYFGPGTRLTVT.

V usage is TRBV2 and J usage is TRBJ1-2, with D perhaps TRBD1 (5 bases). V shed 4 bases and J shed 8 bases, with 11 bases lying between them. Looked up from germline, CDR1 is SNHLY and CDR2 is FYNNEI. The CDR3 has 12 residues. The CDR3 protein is CASSVGERGYTF. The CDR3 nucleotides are TGTGCCAGCAGTGTGGGGGAAAGGGGCTACACCTTC.

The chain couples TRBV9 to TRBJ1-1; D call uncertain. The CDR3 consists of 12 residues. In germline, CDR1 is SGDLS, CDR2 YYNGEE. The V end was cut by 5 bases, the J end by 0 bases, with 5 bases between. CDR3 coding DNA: TGTGCCAGCAGTGAAGTGAACACTGAAGCTTTCTTT. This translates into CASSEVNTEAFF. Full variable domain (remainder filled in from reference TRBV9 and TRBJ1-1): DSGVTQTPKHLITATGQRVTLRCSPRSGDLSVYWYQQSLDQGLQFLIQYYNGEERAKGNILERFSAQQFPDLHSELNLSSLELGDSALYFCASSEVNTEAFFGQGTRLTVV.

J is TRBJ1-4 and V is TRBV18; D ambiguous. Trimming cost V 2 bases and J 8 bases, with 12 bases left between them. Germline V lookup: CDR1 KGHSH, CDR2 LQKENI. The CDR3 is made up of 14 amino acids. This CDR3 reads CASSPVEVEEKLFF. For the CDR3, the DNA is TGTGCCAGCTCACCAGTTGAGGTGGAAGAAAAACTGTTTTTT.

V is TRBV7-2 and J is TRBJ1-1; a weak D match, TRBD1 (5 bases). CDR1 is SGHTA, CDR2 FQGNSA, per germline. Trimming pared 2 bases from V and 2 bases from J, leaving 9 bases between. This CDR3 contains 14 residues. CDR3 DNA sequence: TGTGCCAGCAGCTTACAGACAGATAACACTGAAGCTTTCTTT. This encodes CASSLQTDNTEAFF. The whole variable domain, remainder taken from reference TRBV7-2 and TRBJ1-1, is GAGVSQSPSNKVTEKGKDVELRCDPISGHTALYWYRQSLGQGLEFLIYFQGNSAPDKSGLPSDRFSAERTGGSVSTLTIQRTQQEDSAVYLCASSLQTDNTEAFFGQGTRLTVV.

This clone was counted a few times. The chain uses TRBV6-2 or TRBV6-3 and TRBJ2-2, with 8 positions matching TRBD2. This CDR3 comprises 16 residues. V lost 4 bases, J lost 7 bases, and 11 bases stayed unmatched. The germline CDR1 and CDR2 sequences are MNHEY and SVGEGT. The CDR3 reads CASSFTRGGLGGELFF. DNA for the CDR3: TGTGCCAGCAGTTTTACCCGGGGGGGCCTAGGCGGGGAGCTGTTTTTT.

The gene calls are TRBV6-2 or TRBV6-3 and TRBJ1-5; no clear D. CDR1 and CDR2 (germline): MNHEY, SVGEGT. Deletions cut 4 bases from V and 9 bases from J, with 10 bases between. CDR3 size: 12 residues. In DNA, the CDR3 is TGTGCCAGCAGTTCCGATATGAGGCCCCAGCATTTT. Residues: CASSSDMRPQHF.

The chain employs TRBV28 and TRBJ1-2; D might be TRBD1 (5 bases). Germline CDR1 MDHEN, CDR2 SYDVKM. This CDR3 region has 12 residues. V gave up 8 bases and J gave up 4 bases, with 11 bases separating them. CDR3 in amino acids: CASPGGGYGYTF. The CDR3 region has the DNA TGTGCCAGCCCGGGGGGGGGCTATGGCTACACCTTC.

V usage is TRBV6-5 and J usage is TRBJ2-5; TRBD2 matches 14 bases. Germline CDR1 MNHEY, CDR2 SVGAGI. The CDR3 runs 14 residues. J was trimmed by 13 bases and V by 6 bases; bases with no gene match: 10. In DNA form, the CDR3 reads TGTGCCAGCAGAGCCGGGACTAGCGGGAGCATACGGTACTTC. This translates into CASRAGTSGSIRYF.

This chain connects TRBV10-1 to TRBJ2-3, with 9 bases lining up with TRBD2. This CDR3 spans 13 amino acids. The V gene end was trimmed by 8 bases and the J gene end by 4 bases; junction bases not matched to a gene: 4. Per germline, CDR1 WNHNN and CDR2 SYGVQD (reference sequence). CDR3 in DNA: TGCGCCAGCTCCCTAGCGGGACCAGATACGCAGTATTTT. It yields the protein CASSLAGPDTQYF.

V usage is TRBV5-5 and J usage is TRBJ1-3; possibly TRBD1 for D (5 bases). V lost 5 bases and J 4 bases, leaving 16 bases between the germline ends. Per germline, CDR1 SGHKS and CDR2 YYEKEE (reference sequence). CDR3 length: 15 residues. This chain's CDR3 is CASRAHGGSGNTIYF. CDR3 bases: TGTGCCAGCAGGGCTCATGGGGGGTCCGGAAACACCATATATTTT.

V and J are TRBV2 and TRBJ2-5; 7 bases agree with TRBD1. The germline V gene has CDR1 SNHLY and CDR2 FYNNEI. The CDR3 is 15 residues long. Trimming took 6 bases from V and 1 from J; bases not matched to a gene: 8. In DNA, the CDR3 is TGTGCCAGCAGACCCAGACAGGGAGCCCAAGAGACCCAGTACTTC. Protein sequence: CASRPRQGAQETQYF.

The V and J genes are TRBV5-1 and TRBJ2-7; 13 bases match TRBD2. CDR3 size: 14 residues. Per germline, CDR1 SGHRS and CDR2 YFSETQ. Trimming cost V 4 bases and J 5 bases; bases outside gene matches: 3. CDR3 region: CASSRLAGGDEQYF. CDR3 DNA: TGCGCCAGCAGCCGACTAGCGGGGGGCGACGAGCAGTACTTC.

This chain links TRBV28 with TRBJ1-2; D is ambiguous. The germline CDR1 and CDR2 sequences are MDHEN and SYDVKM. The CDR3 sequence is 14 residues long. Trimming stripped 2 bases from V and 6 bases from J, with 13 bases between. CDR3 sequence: CASSLGGWAHGYTF. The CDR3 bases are TGTGCCAGCAGTTTAGGTGGGTGGGCCCATGGCTACACCTTC.

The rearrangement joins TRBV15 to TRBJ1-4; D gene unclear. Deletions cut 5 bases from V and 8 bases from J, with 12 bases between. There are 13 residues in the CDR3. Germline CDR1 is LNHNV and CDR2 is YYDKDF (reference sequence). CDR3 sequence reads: CATSDGNLEKLFF. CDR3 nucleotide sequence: TGTGCCACCAGCGACGGTAATCTGGAAAAACTGTTTTTT.